A single sample is the source of the 32 T cell receptor beta chains below, sequenced in a study of blood T cell repertoires in COVID-19. Profiled with immunoSEQ multiplex PCR; TCRdb holds only in-frame clones, not every one. The sample lists under 200,000 clones, around 80% occurring once. The material sequenced was peripheral blood. The receptor source for this set is a woman aged 55-70 years with COVID-19, enrolled during active disease.

CDR3 nucleotides: TGTGCCAGCAGCTCAGGCTACGAGCAGTACTTC. It yields the protein CASSSGYEQYF. The genes are TRBV12-3 or TRBV12-4 and TRBJ2-7; no clear D gene. There are 11 residues in the CDR3. Trimming took 6 bases from V and 3 from J, leaving 6 bases between them.

This clone was recorded a few times. The junction departs from germline at one end; a sequencing error may be responsible. The genes are TRBV11-3 and TRBJ2-5, with D tentatively TRBD2 (5 bases). The CDR3 is made up of 13 amino acids. Germline assignment: CDR1 SGHNT and CDR2 YENEEA. In nucleotides, the CDR3 is TGTGCCAGCAGCTTAGGGCCGGGGTGGGCGGCCAACTTC. Protein sequence: CASSLGPGWAANF. The full variable domain, in which reference TRBV11-3 and TRBJ2-5 provide the parts outside the CDR3, is EAGVVQSPRYKIIEKKQPVAFWCNPISGHNTLYWYLQNLGQGPELLIRYENEEAVDDSQLPKDRFSAERLKGVDSTLKIQPAELGDSAVYLCASSLGPGWAANFGPGTRLLVL.

As regards this clone: Other DNA variants within this sample encode the same CDR3. This sequence joins TRBV28 and TRBJ2-5; D remains ambiguous. V gave up 3 bases and J gave up 1 base, with 6 bases separating them. Per the germline V gene, CDR1 is MDHEN and CDR2 is SYDVKM. The CDR3 is 13 amino acids. This CDR3 is CASSFRGQETQYF. As DNA, the CDR3 is TGTGCCAGCAGTTTTAGAGGCCAAGAGACCCAGTACTTC.

This CDR3 reads CSVDGGDWSEAFF. CDR3 DNA sequence: TGCAGCGTTGATGGAGGAGATTGGAGCGAAGCTTTCTTT. This chain connects TRBV29-1 to TRBJ1-1, with D unresolved. The CDR3 has 13 residues. The germline V gene has CDR1 SQVTM and CDR2 ANQGSEA. Deletions cut 3 bases from V and 8 bases from J, with 16 bases between.

The V and J genes are TRBV6-6 and TRBJ2-4; 9 nucleotides line up with TRBD1. Germline V gene lookup returns CDR1 MNHNY and CDR2 SVGAGI (reference sequence). The CDR3 has 15 amino acids. The ends lost 6 bases at V and 5 bases at J; junction bases unmatched: 8. The CDR3: CASRPLGTGQNIQYF. The CDR3 nucleotides read TGTGCCAGCAGACCTCTGGGGACAGGGCAAAACATTCAGTACTTC.

The chain has TRBV18 and TRBJ1-1, with a weak D call TRBD1 (5 bases). There are 13 residues in the CDR3. Germline V lookup: CDR1 KGHSH, CDR2 LQKENI. Trimming stripped 6 bases from V and 5 bases from J, with 13 bases between. The CDR3 nucleotides read TGTGCCAGCTCCCAGGGAGGTTCGACTGAAGCTTTCTTT. It specifies CASSQGGSTEAFF.

This chain joins TRBV6-5 and TRBJ1-6; TRBD1 agrees at 8 bases. The CDR3 runs 14 residues. J was trimmed by 4 bases and V by 6 bases; bases with no gene match: 2. Germline CDR1 is MNHEY and CDR2 is SVGAGI. CDR3 coding DNA: TGTGCCAGCAGCGACAGGGGATATAATTCACCCCTCCACTTT. It encodes CASSDRGYNSPLHF.

The J gene is TRBJ1-1, the V gene TRBV5-1; 10 bases line up with TRBD1. Germline CDR1 and CDR2: SGHRS and YFSETQ. The junction had 1 base not matched to a gene; V was cut back by 3 bases and J by 5 bases. This CDR3 region has 13 residues. CDR3 DNA: TGCGCCAGCAGCTGGGACAGGGGTACTGAAGCTTTCTTT. It specifies CASSWDRGTEAFF. The whole variable domain, remainder taken from reference TRBV5-1 and TRBJ1-1, is KAGVTQTPRYLIKTRGQQVTLSCSPISGHRSVSWYQQTPGQGLQFLFEYFSETQRNKGNFPGRFSGRQFSNSRSEMNVSTLELGDSALYLCASSWDRGTEAFFGQGTRLTVV.

The CDR3 DNA reads as TGTGCCAGTAGTATCCCCCGGGGACTAGCGGGGGTCAACGGAAACACCTACAATGAGCAGTTCTTC. Its protein product is CASSIPRGLAGVNGNTYNEQFF. The chain couples TRBV19 to TRBJ2-1; 14 bases agree with TRBD2. Per germline, CDR1 LNHDA and CDR2 SQIVND (reference sequence). The CDR3 contains 22 residues. The V gene end was trimmed by 3 bases and the J gene end by 2 bases; junction bases not matched to a gene: 18.

In DNA, the CDR3 is TGTGCCAGCAGCGTCACCGGGTCTTACAATGAGCAGTTCTTC. It specifies CASSVTGSYNEQFF. The chain combines TRBV9 with TRBJ2-1; D is undetermined. The CDR3 contains 14 residues. The germline gives CDR1 SGDLS, CDR2 YYNGEE. V lost 2 bases and J lost 4, with 10 bases in between.

The V gene is TRBV14, the J gene TRBJ2-7, with D uncertain. Trimming pared 4 bases from V and 4 bases from J, leaving 11 bases between. The CDR3 loop spans 13 amino acids. Germline loops: CDR1 SGHDN, CDR2 FVKESK. In nucleotides, the CDR3 is TGTGCCAGCAGCCGCCAACCCCTATACGAGCAGTACTTC. Translation: CASSRQPLYEQYF.

The chain uses TRBV6-4 and TRBJ1-2; D not certain. Trimming stripped 5 bases from V and 2 bases from J, with 15 bases between. Germline-derived CDR1 and CDR2 are MRHNA and SNTAGT. The CDR3 runs 15 residues. In DNA, the CDR3 is TGTGCCAGCAGTCCCGGAGAGGCGGCAAACTATGGCTACACCTTC. It yields the protein CASSPGEAANYGYTF.

The rearrangement joins TRBV10-3 to TRBJ2-3; D perhaps matches TRBD2 (6 bases). V was clipped by 10 bases and J by 3 bases, with 26 bases between them. The CDR3 extends over 17 amino acids. Per the germline V gene, CDR1 is ENHRY and CDR2 is SYGVKD. The CDR3 protein is CATMQSSGGSGTDTQYF. CDR3 nucleotides: TGTGCCACCATGCAGTCGAGTGGAGGGAGTGGAACAGATACGCAGTATTTT.

This clone was seen once. Compared with germline, one end of the junction differs, possibly owing to a read error. This chain links TRBV7-7 with TRBJ2-2; perhaps TRBD1 as D (7 bases). The CDR3 runs to 14 residues. CDR1 is SSHAT, CDR2 FNYEAQ, per germline (reference sequence). CDR3 amino acids: CASSLARGAGELFF. CDR3 DNA: TGTGCTAGCAGCTTGGCCAGGGGGGCCGGGGAGCTGTTTTTT.

This clone was seen a single time. The chain carries TRBV5-1 and TRBJ2-5, with 7 bases that match TRBD2. J lost 0 bases, V lost 0 bases, and 2 bases had no gene match. The V gene's germline CDR1 is SGHRS and CDR2 YFSETQ. The CDR3 consists of 15 residues. The CDR3 loop is CASSLALADQETQYF. In DNA form, the CDR3 reads TGCGCCAGCAGCTTGGCCCTAGCGGACCAAGAGACCCAGTACTTC.

J is TRBJ1-4 and V is TRBV7-9; 8 positions match TRBD1. The CDR3 has 18 residues. The V gene's germline CDR1 is SEHNR and CDR2 FQNEAQ (reference sequence). V dropped 5 bases and J dropped 0; count of bases not matched to a gene: 11. The CDR3 is CASSERDRIRATNEKLFF. The CDR3 nucleotides read TGTGCCAGCAGCGAGAGGGACAGGATAAGGGCAACTAATGAAAAACTGTTTTTT.

V usage is TRBV27 and J usage is TRBJ1-6; 7 nucleotides agree with TRBD1. Trimming took 4 bases from V and 3 from J; bases not matched to a gene: 3. CDR1 is MNHEY and CDR2 is SMNVEV in the germline V gene (reference sequence). The CDR3 sequence is 15 residues long. The CDR3 nucleotides read TGTGCCAGCAGTTGGCAGGGGGGCTATAATTCACCCCTCCACTTT. Translating gives CASSWQGGYNSPLHF.

The genes are TRBV5-1 and TRBJ1-4; TRBD1 might be the D (6 bases). The germline V gene has CDR1 SGHRS and CDR2 YFSETQ. The CDR3 covers 15 residues. V was shortened by 5 bases and J by 3 bases, with 14 bases between the two germline ends. The CDR3 loop reads CASRSGGRPNEKLFF. CDR3 bases: TGCGCCAGCAGATCTGGGGGCAGGCCTAATGAAAAACTGTTTTTT.

V and J are TRBV28 and TRBJ1-6; no definite D call. Germline V lookup: CDR1 MDHEN, CDR2 SYDVKM. The CDR3 is 13 amino acids. V gave up 3 bases and J gave up 7 bases, with 7 bases separating them. CDR3 loop: CASSLPQNSPLHF. The CDR3 DNA is TGTGCCAGCAGTTTGCCCCAGAATTCACCCCTCCACTTT.

The sample holds one count of this clone. The rearrangement links TRBV7-9 to TRBJ1-2; D possibly corresponds to TRBD1 (5 bases). The germline V gene has CDR1 SEHNR and CDR2 FQNEAQ (reference sequence). The length of the CDR3 is 12 residues. V shed 5 bases and J shed 6 bases, with 10 bases lying between them. CDR3 in DNA: TGTGCCAGCAGCCTGCAGGGAAATGGCTACACCTTC. Its protein is CASSLQGNGYTF.

The rearrangement joins TRBV7-3 to TRBJ2-7; 7 bases fit TRBD1. V gave up 5 bases and J gave up 2 bases; unmatched junction bases: 6. The CDR3 has 14 residues. Germline V gene lookup returns CDR1 SGHTA and CDR2 FQGTGA. The CDR3 DNA sequence: TGTGCCAGCAGCATACAGGGGCCCGCCTACGAGCAGTACTTC. Translated, it gives CASSIQGPAYEQYF.

This sequence joins TRBV11-2 and TRBJ1-3, with D uncertain. The V and J ends lost 3 bases and 0 bases respectively, with 15 bases between them. Germline values: CDR1 SGHAT, CDR2 FQNNGV. The CDR3 spans 17 residues. CDR3: CASSLYVATDSGNTIYF. The CDR3 DNA follows: TGTGCCAGCAGCTTGTACGTCGCCACAGACTCTGGAAACACCATATATTTT. Drawing the rest from reference TRBV11-2 and TRBJ1-3, the complete variable domain is EAGVAQSPRYKIIEKRQSVAFWCNPISGHATLYWYQQILGQGPKLLIQFQNNGVVDDSQLPKDRFSAERLKGVDSTLKIQPAKLEDSAVYLCASSLYVATDSGNTIYFGEGSWLTVV.

The V call is TRBV6-5, the J call TRBJ1-2; TRBD1 agrees at 11 bases. The CDR3 is 15 amino acids. Germline V gene data show CDR1 as MNHEY and CDR2 as SVGAGI. J was trimmed by 0 bases and V by 4 bases; bases with no gene match: 1. The CDR3 region is CASSWDRGANYGYTF. CDR3 sequence (DNA): TGTGCCAGCAGTTGGGACAGGGGGGCTAACTATGGCTACACCTTC.

This clone has a single count. The chain carries TRBV12-5 and TRBJ2-3; 7 bases align to TRBD2. The CDR3 length is 15 residues. CDR1 and CDR2 (germline): LGHNT, FRNRAP. V shed 1 base, J shed 1 base, and the junction held 2 bases outside the gene matches. The CDR3 is CASGLGGGGTDTQYF. The CDR3 DNA is TGTGCTAGTGGTTTGGGGGGAGGGGGCACAGATACGCAGTATTTT.

CDR3 amino acids: CASSQGRQGSQPQHF. DNA for the CDR3: TGCGCCAGCAGCCAAGGACGACAGGGGAGTCAGCCCCAGCATTTT. This sequence joins TRBV4-3 and TRBJ1-5; 8 positions agree with TRBD1. This CDR3 comprises 15 residues. Per the germline V gene, CDR1 is LGHNA and CDR2 is YSLEER. Trimming cost V 1 base and J 6 bases; bases outside gene matches: 5.

The chain has TRBV6-5 and TRBJ1-5, with D possibly being TRBD1 (6 bases). Between the trimmed V and J ends, which lost 5 bases and 4 bases, there was a span of 12 bases. The CDR3 loop spans 14 amino acids. Looked up from germline, CDR1 is MNHEY and CDR2 is SVGAGI. For the CDR3, the DNA is TGTGCCAGCAGTCCTACAGGGTTTAATCAGCCCCAGCATTTT. Translation: CASSPTGFNQPQHF.

CDR3 in DNA: TGTGCCATCAGGGAGACCGGGACAGGGAATGGGGCCAACGTCCTGACTTTC. Protein: CAIRETGTGNGANVLTF. V and J are TRBV10-3 and TRBJ2-6, with 9 positions matching TRBD1. Trimming cost V 6 bases and J 3 bases; bases outside gene matches: 9. Germline CDR1 and CDR2: ENHRY and SYGVKD. This CDR3 is built from 17 residues.

This clone was recorded only once. The rearrangement uses TRBV4-3 and TRBJ2-7; D ambiguous. V lost 0 bases and J 9 bases, leaving 12 bases between the germline ends. The CDR3 runs to 13 residues. Looked up from germline, CDR1 is LGHNA and CDR2 is YSLEER. The CDR3 here is CASSQDEISVQYF. DNA of the CDR3: TGCGCCAGCAGCCAAGATGAGATTTCCGTGCAGTACTTC.

Here the CDR3 DNA reads TGTGCCACCCAAGGAGACCTAGCAGGAAAGTACGTC. Its translation: CATQGDLAGKYV. The genes are TRBV6-5 and TRBJ2-7; maybe TRBD2 (5 bases). V lost 10 bases to trimming and J lost 11 bases, with 21 bases between them. Germline V lookup: CDR1 MNHEY, CDR2 SVGAGI. This CDR3 contains 12 residues.

V and J are TRBV5-1 and TRBJ1-4; 8 bases are a match to TRBD1. This CDR3 has 14 amino acids. Germline V gene lookup returns CDR1 SGHRS and CDR2 YFSETQ. V dropped 1 base and J dropped 6; count of bases not matched to a gene: 2. The CDR3 loop reads CASSLTGGDEKLFF. The CDR3 bases are TGCGCCAGCAGCTTGACAGGGGGAGATGAAAAACTGTTTTTT.

The chain employs TRBV28 and TRBJ1-1; D may be TRBD1 (5 bases). Germline V lookup: CDR1 MDHEN, CDR2 SYDVKM. The CDR3 sequence is 14 residues long. Trimming stripped 2 bases from V and 7 bases from J, with 14 bases between. CDR3 loop: CASSLGGPGVEAFF. CDR3 coding DNA: TGTGCCAGCAGTTTAGGGGGTCCGGGGGTTGAAGCTTTCTTT.

The CDR3 here is CASSGGQRLEKLFF. The CDR3 coding sequence is TGTGCCAGCAGCGGGGGACAGCGACTTGAAAAACTGTTTTTT. The chain is built from TRBV7-9 and TRBJ1-4; TRBD1 matches at 7 bases. V lost 5 bases, J lost 7 bases, and 7 bases stayed unmatched. Germline V gene data show CDR1 as SEHNR and CDR2 as FQNEAQ (reference sequence). CDR3 length: 14 amino acids.